In its sample, the clone carrying this TCR beta chain was seen many times. Antigen unknown. The record originates from a study of regulatory T cells in long-lasting Graves disease. Findings and caveats of the study: Graves' patients with persistent disease showed TCR diversity lower than patients newly diagnosed.

CDR3-region Arm-PCR and iRepertoire HTBI primers produced the TCR beta libraries. One entry per CDR3 protein results from TCRdb running MiXCR on the multiplex PCR reads. Among roughly 610,000 distinct CDR3 sequences, roughly 16% were seen once, and the ten largest hold about 12%. Time point: newly diagnosed GD, antithyroid drugs for less than 3 months. Scientists built the TCR library using RNA that was extracted from PBMCs. The CDR3 consists of 15 residues. In germline, CDR1 is DFQATT, CDR2 SNEGSKA (reference sequence). With V trimmed by 0 bases and J by 5 bases, 7 bases remained unmatched. In addition, the sample was reused for a study of T cells in Graves' hyperthyroidism and ophthalmopathy. That report adds: Any patient presenting with uncontrolled infection, other autoimmune disease, pregnancy or lactation was left out. Thyroid ultrasound and orbital computed tomography, with clinical symptoms and serum thyroxine and TRAb, informed diagnoses. When the TCR CDR3 underwent first-round RT-PCR, the HTBI primer set was used.

The chain combines TRBV20-1 with TRBJ2-7, with 10 bases identical to TRBD2. This material consisted of peripheral blood mononuclear cells (PBMCs), taken at new diagnosis, from a patient treated with antithyroid drugs. The receptor was derived from a man aged 18 to 29 with Graves disease. CDR3 in DNA: TGCAGTGCTAGAGATGGGCTAGCGGGAGTAAACGAGCAGTACTTC. This gives the protein CSARDGLAGVNEQYF.